The present TCR beta chain was sequenced within a study of T-cell reconstitution after alpha-beta-depleted transplantation in children. Comments on this clonotype: What it recognizes is unknown.

V was cut by 2 bases and J by 4 bases, with 11 bases left in between. This CDR3 spans 14 amino acids. In germline, CDR1 is SGHTA, CDR2 FQGNSA. The TCRbeta library was prepared with unique molecular identifiers. TCRdb itself ran the PCR reads through MiXCR, one entry per CDR3 protein. In the table there are about a million distinct CDR3 sequences, about 29% of which are singletons. Study-wide results and limits: In some patients, recipient T cells and intrathymic progenitors surviving conditioning explained high day-60 diversity. Hyperexpanded clones declined; after one year, newly produced T cells mostly supplied diversity. In patients about two months after transplant, alpha-beta T cells reportedly arose from several hundred expanded graft clones.

The source was PBMCs, mostly from graft donor cells, collected 360 days after TCRalphabeta/CD19-depleted stem cell transplant. The TCR comes from a boy under two years old who had a stem cell transplant for SCID, so the T cells may come from the graft donor. The chain links TRBV7-2 to TRBJ1-1; tentative D call: TRBD1 (6 bases). The CDR3 DNA reads as TGTGCCAGCAGCTTAAGTACAGGGATCACTGAAGCTTTCTTT. Translating it yields CASSLSTGITEAFF.